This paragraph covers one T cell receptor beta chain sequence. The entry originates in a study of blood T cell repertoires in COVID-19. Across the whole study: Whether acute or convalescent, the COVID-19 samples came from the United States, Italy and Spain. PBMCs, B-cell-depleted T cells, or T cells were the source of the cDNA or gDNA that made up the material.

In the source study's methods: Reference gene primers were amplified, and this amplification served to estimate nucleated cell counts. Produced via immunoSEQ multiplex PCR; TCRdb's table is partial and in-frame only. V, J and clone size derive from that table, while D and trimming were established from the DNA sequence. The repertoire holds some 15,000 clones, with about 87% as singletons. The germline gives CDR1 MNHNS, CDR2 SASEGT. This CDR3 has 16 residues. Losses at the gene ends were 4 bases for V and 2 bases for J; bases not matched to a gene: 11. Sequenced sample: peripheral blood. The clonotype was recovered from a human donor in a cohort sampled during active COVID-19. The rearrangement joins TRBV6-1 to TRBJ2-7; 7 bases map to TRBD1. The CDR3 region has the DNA TGTGCCAGCAGTGCAGGGGCATTGGGACAGCCCTACGAGCAGTACTTC. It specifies CASSAGALGQPYEQYF.